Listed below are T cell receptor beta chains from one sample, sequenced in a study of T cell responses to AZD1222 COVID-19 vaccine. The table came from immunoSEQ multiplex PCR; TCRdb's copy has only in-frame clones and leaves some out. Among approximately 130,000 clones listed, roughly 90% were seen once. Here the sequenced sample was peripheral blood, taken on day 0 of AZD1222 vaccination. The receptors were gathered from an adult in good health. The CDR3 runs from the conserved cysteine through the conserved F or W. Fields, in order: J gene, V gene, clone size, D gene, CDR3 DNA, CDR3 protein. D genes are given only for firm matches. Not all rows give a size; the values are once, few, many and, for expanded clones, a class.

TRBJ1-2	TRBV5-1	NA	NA	TGCGCCAGCAGCTTGTCGGGGCGGTTGGGCTACACCTTC	CASSLSGRLGYTF
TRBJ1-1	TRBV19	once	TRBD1	TGTGCCAGTAGTATCGGTTGGGACAGGGGGCAGAGGACTGAAGCTTTCTTT	CASSIGWDRGQRTEAFF
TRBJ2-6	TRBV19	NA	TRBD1	TGTGCCAGTACTACAGGGGCGTTTCGAACTGGGGCCAACGTCCTGACTTTC	CASTTGAFRTGANVLTF
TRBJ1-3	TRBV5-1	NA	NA	TGCGCCAGCAGCTTGGCCGGGTCGGGAAACACCATATATTTT	CASSLAGSGNTIYF
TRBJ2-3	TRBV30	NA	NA	TGTGCCTGGAGTTGGGCTTCCACAGATACGCAGTATTTT	CAWSWASTDTQYF
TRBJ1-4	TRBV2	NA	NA	TGTGCCAGCAGTGGGGCCGCAGGTTATGAAAAACTGTTTTTT	CASSGAAGYEKLFF
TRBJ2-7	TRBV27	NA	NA	TGTGCCAGCAGTCTGGGCCGGATAAACTACGAGCAGTACTTC	CASSLGRINYEQYF
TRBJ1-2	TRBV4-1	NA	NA	TGCGCCAGCAGCCAAGATTCTGTGCGCCTGAGCGGCTACACCTTC	CASSQDSVRLSGYTF
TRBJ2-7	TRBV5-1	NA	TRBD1	TGCGCCAGCAGCAACCGGGACAGGGGCGAGCAGTACTTC	CASSNRDRGEQYF
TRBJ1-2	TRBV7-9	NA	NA	TGTGCCAGCAGCCCCGGGAGGGGGGGCTATGGCTACACCTTC	CASSPGRGGYGYTF
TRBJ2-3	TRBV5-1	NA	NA	TGCGCCAGCAGCTTGGCAGGAGATACGCAGTATTTT	CASSLAGDTQYF
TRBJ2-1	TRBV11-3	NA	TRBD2	TGTGCCAGCAGCCCCCTCCACGGGACTAGAGCGGATGAGCAGTTCTTC	CASSPLHGTRADEQFF
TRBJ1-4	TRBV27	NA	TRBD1	TGTGCCAGCAGTCTCCGGGACAGGGGTGAAAAACTGTTTTTT	CASSLRDRGEKLFF
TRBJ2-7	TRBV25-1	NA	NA	TGTGCCAGCAGTATCCTCTACGAGCAGTACTTC	CASSILYEQYF
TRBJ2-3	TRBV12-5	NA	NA	TGTGCTAGTGGTTTGGAGTGGAGCACAGATACGCAGTATTTT	CASGLEWSTDTQYF
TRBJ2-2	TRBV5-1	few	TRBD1	TGCGCCAGCAGCTTGGGGACAGGGGAGGACGGGGAGCTGTTTTTT	CASSLGTGEDGELFF